A selection of T cell receptor beta chains follows, all from one sample in a study of OX40 agonist ivuxolimab in advanced cancers. TCRdb's table, derived via immunoSEQ multiplex PCR, lists solely in-frame clones and lacks some. The sample has more than 65,000 clones, nearly 90% seen once. The material sequenced was CD4+ or CD8+ T cells sorted from blood, taken in a trial of the OX40 agonist ivuxolimab. The source of these receptors is an adult with an advanced solid tumor such as melanoma, head and neck, liver or kidney cancer. Each CDR3 is given with its conserved first and last residue. D genes are given only for firm matches. Where a row states a size, it is once, few, many or the class of an expanded clone; other rows omit it.

D	size	length	J	V	CDR3	DNA
.	.	13	TRBJ2-5	TRBV11-2	CASSLDRSETQYF	TGTGCCAGCAGCTTAGATCGTTCAGAGACCCAGTACTTC
.	once	15	TRBJ1-4	TRBV11-2	CASSLRGVGDEKLFF	TGTGCCAGCAGCCTGAGGGGGGTGGGGGATGAAAAACTGTTTTTT
TRBD2	.	15	TRBJ2-4	TRBV7-2	CASRPRGAGGDIQYF	TGTGCCAGCAGGCCAAGGGGTGCGGGAGGGGACATTCAGTACTTC
.	.	11	TRBJ2-5	TRBV7-6	CASSLQETQYF	TGTGCCAGCAGCCTGCAAGAGACCCAGTACTTC
.	.	10	TRBJ1-1	TRBV20-1	CSARLTEAFF	TGCAGTGCTAGGCTAACTGAAGCTTTCTTT
TRBD2	.	14	TRBJ2-2	TRBV28	CASSFLAGTGELFF	TGTGCCAGCAGTTTTCTAGCGGGCACCGGGGAGCTGTTTTTT
TRBD1	.	16	TRBJ1-4	TRBV6-5	CASSYRDRATNEKLFF	TGTGCCAGCAGTTACCGGGACAGGGCTACTAATGAAAAACTGTTTTTT
.	many	12	TRBJ1-1	TRBV28	CASRRQYGGAFF	TGTGCCAGCAGGCGTCAGTACGGGGGAGCTTTCTTT
.	.	14	TRBJ1-5	TRBV6-1	CASSGQTYNQPQHF	TGTGCCAGCAGTGGTCAGACTTACAATCAGCCCCAGCATTTT
.	.	12	TRBJ2-7	TRBV28	CASSSSTYEQYF	TGTGCCAGCAGTTCTTCAACCTACGAGCAGTACTTC
.	.	14	TRBJ2-5	TRBV11-3	CASQTRRTAETQYF	TGTGCCAGCCAAACCCGGAGGACAGCAGAGACCCAGTACTTC
TRBD1	.	16	TRBJ2-3	TRBV4-3	CASSQGPGQGTDTQYF	TGCGCCAGCAGCCAAGGACCGGGACAGGGGACAGATACGCAGTATTTT
.	.	12	TRBJ1-1	TRBV7-8	CASSLMGTEAFF	TGTGCCAGCAGCTTAATGGGGACTGAAGCTTTCTTT
.	.	15	TRBJ2-7	TRBV6-5	CASSTRRFEPYEQYF	TGTGCCAGCAGTACCCGGAGGTTCGAGCCCTACGAGCAGTACTTC
.	.	15	TRBJ1-5	TRBV2	CASSSLTSGDQPQHF	TGTGCCAGCAGCTCACTGACTTCCGGCGATCAGCCCCAGCATTTT
TRBD2	.	14	TRBJ2-7	TRBV13	CASSPSGTTYEQYF	TGTGCCAGCAGCCCCTCAGGGACTACCTACGAGCAGTACTTC
.	.	11	TRBJ2-7	TRBV5-1	CASSLESEQYF	TGCGCCAGCAGCTTGGAATCGGAGCAGTACTTC
.	.	14	TRBJ1-2	TRBV5-8	CASSFEAPHGGYTF	TGTGCCAGCAGCTTTGAAGCCCCCCATGGTGGCTACACCTTC
.	.	12	TRBJ1-2	TRBV7-2	CASSSRLQGYTF	TGTGCCAGCAGCTCCCGGCTACAGGGCTACACCTTC
.	.	15	TRBJ2-7	TRBV10-1	CASSAGGGRAYEQYF	TGCGCCAGCAGTGCCGGGGGCGGGAGAGCCTACGAGCAGTACTTC
.	.	14	TRBJ2-7	TRBV28	CASTPRTNRFEQYF	TGTGCCAGCACCCCAAGGACCAATCGTTTCGAGCAGTACTTC
.	once	14	TRBJ1-2	TRBV30	CAWEAVSFTGGYTF	TGTGCCTGGGAGGCGGTCTCTTTTACGGGGGGCTACACCTTC
TRBD2	.	15	TRBJ2-2	TRBV7-7	CASSATSGGTGELFF	TGTGCTAGCAGCGCCACTAGCGGGGGCACCGGGGAGCTGTTTTTT
.	few	16	TRBJ1-2	TRBV11-3	CASSLEGRAGNYGYTF	TGTGCCAGCAGCTTAGAGGGCAGGGCAGGAAACTATGGCTACACCTTC